A single sample is the source of the 8 T cell receptor beta chains below, sequenced in a study of cytomegalovirus exposure and HLA in healthy donors. The data were produced by immunoSEQ multiplex PCR, yet TCRdb's version contains in-frame clones alone and is incomplete. The table has hundreds of thousands of clones, around nine tenths seen once. Specimen: PBMCs. Receptor source: a man aged 18-30 years in good health and CMV-seronegative.

The rearrangement joins TRBV14 to TRBJ2-2; 8 nucleotides align to TRBD2. Germline V gives CDR1 SGHDN, CDR2 FVKESK. V was clipped by 1 base and J by 6 bases; unmatched bases: 4. CDR3 length: 15 residues. CDR3 nucleotide sequence: TGTGCCAGCAGCCAAGGGAGCGGGAGTGCCGGGGAGCTGTTTTTT. Protein product: CASSQGSGSAGELFF.

This chain uses TRBV28 with TRBJ2-2; 10 nucleotides line up with TRBD1. The germline V gene encodes CDR1 MDHEN and CDR2 SYDVKM. With 4 bases clipped from V and 7 bases from J, the junction kept 6 bases outside the gene matches. The CDR3 sequence is 15 residues long. CDR3 region: CASSSMGQGRGELFF. The CDR3 DNA follows: TGTGCCAGCAGTTCCATGGGACAGGGGCGCGGGGAGCTGTTTTTT.

V is TRBV28 and J is TRBJ2-7; 10 bases are a match to TRBD2. V trimming: 3 bases; J trimming: 5 bases; junction bases outside the gene matches: 1. From germline, CDR1 is MDHEN and CDR2 SYDVKM. CDR3 length equals 13 residues. Here the CDR3 reads CASSFLAGDEQYF. CDR3 nucleotides: TGTGCCAGCAGTTTTCTAGCGGGAGACGAGCAGTACTTC.

This clone has just one count. The V gene is TRBV30, the J gene TRBJ2-1, with D perhaps TRBD2 (6 bases). The V end was cut by 5 bases, the J end by 2 bases, with 16 bases between. CDR3 length equals 15 residues. The germline V gene encodes CDR1 GTSNPN and CDR2 SVGIG (reference sequence). The CDR3 nucleotides are TGTGCCTGGGCCTCGGGAGCCGGACCCTACAATGAGCAGTTCTTC. This codes for CAWASGAGPYNEQFF.

CDR3 residues: CASSLAEPLKEKLFF. As DNA, the CDR3 is TGTGCCAGCAGCTTAGCGGAACCACTAAAAGAAAAACTGTTTTTT. The chain recombines TRBV7-9 with TRBJ1-4; no clear D gene. Germline V lookup: CDR1 SEHNR, CDR2 FQNEAQ (reference sequence). This CDR3 spans 15 amino acids. The germline V and J ends were trimmed by 0 bases and 8 bases, with 13 bases remaining between them.

This chain joins TRBV28 and TRBJ1-2; D uncertain. Deletions cut 3 bases from V and 14 bases from J, with 19 bases between. The CDR3 contains 13 residues. CDR1 MDHEN and CDR2 SYDVKM come from the germline V gene. The CDR3 DNA reads as TGTGCCAGCAGTTTCCCGGCCGTCGCGGGGTGTACCTTC. Translating it yields CASSFPAVAGCTF.

V and J are TRBV28 and TRBJ2-7; perhaps TRBD2 as D (7 bases). Trimming took 4 bases from V and 6 from J, leaving 16 bases between them. CDR3 size: 14 residues. Germline V gene sequence: CDR1 MDHEN, CDR2 SYDVKM. CDR3 amino acids: CASSWGGGIFEQYF. As DNA, the CDR3 is TGTGCCAGCAGTTGGGGAGGGGGGATCTTCGAGCAGTACTTC.

The V and J genes are TRBV11-3 and TRBJ2-4; possibly TRBD1 for D (6 bases). V was cut by 2 bases and J by 0 bases, with 11 bases left in between. Germline V lookup: CDR1 SGHNT, CDR2 YENEEA. The CDR3 is 16 residues long. In nucleotides, the CDR3 is TGTGCCAGCAGCTTATCAGGGGTTCTAGCCAAAAACATTCAGTACTTC. Its protein is CASSLSGVLAKNIQYF.